Detailed here is one TCR beta chain. Antigen unknown. Libraries were prepared by immunoSEQ multiplex PCR; TCRdb keeps only in-frame clonotypes and omits some of them. The sample has roughly 80,000 clones, under 80% seen once. Trimming took off 1 base at V and 0 bases at J, with 13 bases between the two ends. The CDR3 totals 16 residues. Germline V CDR1 and CDR2: SGHAT, FQNNGV. The data originate from a study of radiotherapy plus CTLA-4 blockade in lung cancer. Study outcomes and limitations: Reportedly, early blood T cell clone dynamics best predicted response, with interferon-beta.

Focal radiation and CTLA-4 blockade (ipilimumab) were tested in chemo-refractory metastatic non-small-cell lung cancer patients. Specimen: peripheral blood, collected from a patient treated with radiotherapy plus ipilimumab. The receptor's source is a human donor with non-small cell lung cancer who had a partial response to radiotherapy plus ipilimumab. Some clones in this sample may be carry-over from other donors' samples. This chain joins TRBV11-2 and TRBJ2-7; a possible D gene is TRBD2 (5 bases). CDR3 DNA: TGTGCCAGCAGCTTAGTTGGTAGCGTAGGCTCCTACGAGCAGTACTTC. This translates into CASSLVGSVGSYEQYF.